The clone carrying this TCR beta chain occurred once. The antigen is unknown. The V gene's germline CDR1 is SGHVT and CDR2 SQSDAQ. The CDR3 has 17 amino acids. V dropped 5 bases and J dropped 7; count of bases not matched to a gene: 19. The data were taken from a study of siplizumab effects on memory and regulatory T cells. Notes on the study in general: Roughly 75-95% of proliferating CD4+ or CD8+ clones lacked an assignable naive or memory phenotype. The alloreactive clones that mapped to unstimulated subsets made up only a minor fraction.

Clones were sequenced by immunoSEQ multiplex PCR, and TCRdb holds only the in-frame ones, with some missing. This sample yields tens of thousands of clones, of which around 97% are seen a single time; 0.031% belongs to the top ten. The sample comprised naive CD4+ T cells sorted from blood. The receptor's source is a human donor in good health. The rearrangement links TRBV7-4 to TRBJ1-2; 7 bases fit TRBD1. The CDR3 coding sequence is TGTGCCAGCAGCCCCATTAGGACAGGTAGGAGGATTAGTGGCTACACCTTC. Residues: CASSPIRTGRRISGYTF.